Shown below are 22 T cell receptor beta chains from a single sample sequenced in a study of blood T cell repertoires in COVID-19. The assay was immunoSEQ multiplex PCR, and TCRdb's table has in-frame clones only and misses some. Altogether about 300,000 clones are present, 65% to 90% being singletons, with the ten largest covering less than 11%. The sample taken for sequencing was PBMCs or T cells enriched from blood (not recorded which). These receptors were collected from a woman between 18 and 30 years old who had recovered from COVID-19.

The gene calls are TRBV3-1 (or the pseudogene TRBV3-2) and TRBJ2-1, with D maybe TRBD2 (6 bases). CDR1 and CDR2 (germline): LGHDT, YNNKEL (reference sequence). V was shortened by 4 bases and J by 0 bases, with 10 bases between the two germline ends. The CDR3 has 15 residues. CDR3 loop: CASSPLASSYNEQFF. CDR3 coding DNA: TGTGCCAGCAGCCCCCTAGCGAGCTCCTACAATGAGCAGTTCTTC.

V usage is TRBV5-6 and J usage is TRBJ1-4, with D hard to call. Trimming removed 0 bases at V and 8 bases at J, with 5 bases between. Germline-derived CDR1 and CDR2 are SGHDT and YYEEEE. The CDR3 covers 12 residues. CDR3 loop: CASSLAEEKLFF. DNA of the CDR3: TGTGCCAGCAGCTTGGCAGAAGAAAAACTGTTTTTT.

This chain joins TRBV11-2 and TRBJ1-1; 7 bases are shared with TRBD1. The J segment lost 0 bases and the V segment lost 5 bases, leaving 15 bases of the junction unmatched. CDR3 length: 18 amino acids. The V gene's germline CDR1 is SGHAT and CDR2 FQNNGV. CDR3 protein: CASSLDLRQGAMNTEAFF. The CDR3 region has the DNA TGTGCCAGCAGCCTCGACCTCCGACAGGGAGCCATGAACACTGAAGCTTTCTTT. The variable domain in full, with the rest retrieved from reference TRBV11-2 and TRBJ1-1, is EAGVAQSPRYKIIEKRQSVAFWCNPISGHATLYWYQQILGQGPKLLIQFQNNGVVDDSQLPKDRFSAERLKGVDSTLKIQPAKLEDSAVYLCASSLDLRQGAMNTEAFFGQGTRLTVV.

This chain connects TRBV29-1 to TRBJ2-7, with D possibly TRBD2 on 5 matching bases. V lost 8 bases, J lost 2 bases, and 22 bases lay in between. This CDR3 is 15 amino acids long. The germline gives CDR1 SQVTM, CDR2 ANQGSEA. The chain's CDR3 is CSTRAEEGPTYEQYF. The CDR3 DNA reads TGCAGCACCCGAGCGGAAGAGGGTCCTACCTACGAGCAGTACTTC.

The chain carries TRBV9 and TRBJ1-1; TRBD1 matches 8 bases. Germline V gene lookup returns CDR1 SGDLS and CDR2 YYNGEE. CDR3 length: 14 residues. V dropped 4 bases and J dropped 4; count of bases not matched to a gene: 6. CDR3 in amino acids: CASSPQDRVTEAFF. The CDR3, as DNA: TGTGCCAGCAGCCCCCAGGACAGGGTCACTGAAGCTTTCTTT. Full variable domain (remainder filled in from reference TRBV9 and TRBJ1-1): DSGVTQTPKHLITATGQRVTLRCSPRSGDLSVYWYQQSLDQGLQFLIQYYNGEERAKGNILERFSAQQFPDLHSELNLSSLELGDSALYFCASSPQDRVTEAFFGQGTRLTVV.

The chain recombines TRBV27 with TRBJ1-2; the match to TRBD1 covers 9 bases. This CDR3 comprises 14 residues. The J segment lost 6 bases and the V segment lost 5 bases, leaving 7 bases of the junction unmatched. Looked up from germline, CDR1 is MNHEY and CDR2 is SMNVEV (reference sequence). The CDR3 loop is CASSTSGTGNGYTF. In DNA, the CDR3 is TGTGCCAGCAGTACATCCGGGACAGGGAATGGCTACACCTTC.

The rearrangement uses TRBV7-8 and TRBJ2-7; maybe TRBD1 (5 bases). Germline V gene sequence: CDR1 SGHVS, CDR2 FQNEAQ. This CDR3 is built from 14 residues. Trimming removed 5 bases at V and 2 bases at J, with 13 bases between. CDR3 amino acids: CASSPQDITYEQYF. In nucleotides, the CDR3 is TGTGCCAGCAGCCCCCAGGACATCACCTACGAGCAGTACTTC.

V gene TRBV19 combines with J gene TRBJ2-7, with D possibly being TRBD2 (6 bases). V was clipped by 8 bases and J by 2 bases, with 19 bases between them. The CDR3 has 15 amino acids. Germline CDR1 reads LNHDA; CDR2 reads SQIVND (reference sequence). CDR3 nucleotides: TGTGCCAGTTCTATCCCGGGCGGGGCCACCTACGAGCAGTACTTC. Translating gives CASSIPGGATYEQYF. Filled out from reference TRBV19 and TRBJ2-7, the complete variable domain reads DGGITQSPKYLFRKEGQNVTLSCEQNLNHDAMYWYRQDPGQGLRLIYYSQIVNDFQKGDIAEGYSVSREKKESFPLTVTSAQKNPTAFYLCASSIPGGATYEQYFGPGTRLTVT.

This chain uses TRBV7-3 with TRBJ1-1, with D unresolved. The CDR3 extends over 13 amino acids. With 2 bases removed from V and 5 bases from J, the gap between germline ends came to 9 bases. CDR1 and CDR2 (germline): SGHTA, FQGTGA. The CDR3 coding sequence is TGTGCCAGCAGCTTATATACGGGAACTGAAGCTTTCTTT. This codes for CASSLYTGTEAFF.

The chain links TRBV3-1 (or the pseudogene TRBV3-2) to TRBJ2-1, with 9 bases identical to TRBD1. The V gene end was trimmed by 0 bases and the J gene end by 10 bases; junction bases not matched to a gene: 7. The CDR3 length is 15 residues. Germline lookup yields CDR1 LGHDT and CDR2 YNNKEL (reference sequence). CDR3 in DNA: TGTGCCAGCAGCCAAGATGGACAGGGGTGGGGGGAGCAGTTCTTC. Protein: CASSQDGQGWGEQFF.

V is TRBV7-3 and J is TRBJ2-7; TRBD2 aligns across 8 bases. V lost 0 bases to trimming and J lost 6 bases; unmatched junction nucleotides: 7. CDR1 is SGHTA, CDR2 FQGTGA, per germline. The length of the CDR3 is 15 residues. CDR3: CASSLTYSGRSEQYF. The CDR3, as DNA: TGTGCCAGCAGCTTAACGTACAGCGGGAGAAGCGAGCAGTACTTC.

J is TRBJ1-3 and V is TRBV6-5; possibly TRBD1 for D (5 bases). Germline assignment: CDR1 MNHEY and CDR2 SVGAGI. The CDR3 contains 15 residues. Trimming stripped 6 bases from V and 0 bases from J, with 12 bases between. In DNA, the CDR3 is TGTGCCAGCAGACGGACACCATTCTCTGGAAACACCATATATTTT. Amino acid sequence: CASRRTPFSGNTIYF.

The chain joins TRBV5-4 to TRBJ1-1, with D possibly being TRBD1 (6 bases). CDR3 length equals 17 residues. Germline V gene lookup returns CDR1 SGHNT and CDR2 YYREEE (reference sequence). V was clipped by 3 bases and J by 5 bases, with 23 bases between them. The CDR3 DNA reads as TGTGCCAGCAGCTCCCCCCGGGAGGGGGGCTTGGGAACTGAAGCTTTCTTT. Protein sequence: CASSSPREGGLGTEAFF.

This sequence joins TRBV2 and TRBJ2-3; 9 bases are shared with TRBD2. The ends lost 8 bases at V and 2 bases at J; junction bases unmatched: 11. The CDR3 sequence is 16 residues long. Germline CDR1 is SNHLY and CDR2 is FYNNEI. The CDR3 is CASASRASGATDTQYF. In nucleotides, the CDR3 is TGTGCCAGCGCCAGCAGGGCTAGCGGGGCCACAGATACGCAGTATTTT. The complete variable domain, with remaining parts taken from reference TRBV2 and TRBJ2-3, reads EPEVTQTPSHQVTQMGQEVILRCVPISNHLYFYWYRQILGQKVEFLVSFYNNEISEKSEIFDDQFSVERPDGSNFTLKIRSTKLEDSAMYFCASASRASGATDTQYFGPGTRLTVL.

Only one count was recorded for this clone. This chain links TRBV4-1 with TRBJ1-1; D not certain. V was cut by 1 base and J by 0 bases, with 9 bases left in between. The CDR3 covers 15 residues. The germline gives CDR1 MGHRA, CDR2 YSYEKL. The DNA for the CDR3 is TGCGCCAGCAGCCAAGGGGCAGCCATGAACACTGAAGCTTTCTTT. Its protein is CASSQGAAMNTEAFF.

The chain links TRBV29-1 to TRBJ1-2; D possibly corresponds to TRBD1 (5 bases). Germline lookup yields CDR1 SQVTM and CDR2 ANQGSEA. This CDR3 spans 12 amino acids. V was trimmed by 3 bases and J by 4 bases, leaving 9 bases between them. The CDR3 reads CSVDEGAYGYTF. The CDR3 nucleotides are TGCAGCGTTGATGAAGGGGCCTATGGCTACACCTTC.

The rearrangement links TRBV12-3 or TRBV12-4 to TRBJ1-1, with no clear D. Trimming pared 2 bases from V and 4 bases from J, leaving 8 bases between. CDR3 length: 13 residues. In DNA, the CDR3 is TGTGCCAGCAGTTTACAGGCGAGCACTGAAGCTTTCTTT. Its protein product is CASSLQASTEAFF.

The chain has TRBV27 and TRBJ2-1; D perhaps matches TRBD2 (6 bases). Germline-derived CDR1 and CDR2 are MNHEY and SMNVEV (reference sequence). The CDR3 consists of 15 residues. Trimming took 2 bases from V and 4 from J, leaving 12 bases between them. CDR3 in amino acids: CASSLGGTVYNEQFF. CDR3 bases: TGTGCCAGCAGTTTAGGGGGGACCGTATACAATGAGCAGTTCTTC.

The genes are TRBV30 and TRBJ2-1; 8 nucleotides agree with TRBD2. In germline, CDR1 is GTSNPN, CDR2 SVGIG (reference sequence). Trimming removed 5 bases from V and 10 bases from J; junction bases left unmatched: 4. The CDR3 totals 11 residues. The CDR3 coding sequence is TGTGCCTGGGGAACTAGCGGAGAGCAGTTCTTC. Residues: CAWGTSGEQFF.

The chain carries TRBV11-3 and TRBJ2-7; 8 positions agree with TRBD1. The CDR3 runs to 15 residues. From germline, CDR1 is SGHNT and CDR2 YENEEA. Losses at the gene ends were 8 bases for V and 3 bases for J; bases not matched to a gene: 12. CDR3 DNA sequence: TGTGCCAGCCTACCCGTGGACAGGGATTACTACGAGCAGTACTTC. Its protein product is CASLPVDRDYYEQYF.

V is TRBV6-2 or TRBV6-3 and J is TRBJ2-3; D ambiguous. Germline CDR1 reads MNHEY; CDR2 reads SVGEGT. Deletions cut 4 bases from V and 2 bases from J, with 4 bases between. This CDR3 contains 12 residues. CDR3 nucleotides: TGTGCCAGCAGTTCCTACACAGATACGCAGTATTTT. It is translated as CASSSYTDTQYF.

This chain connects TRBV7-9 to TRBJ2-7; 9 nucleotides align to TRBD1. Germline CDR1 is SEHNR and CDR2 is FQNEAQ (reference sequence). V shed 5 bases, J shed 6 bases, and the junction held 11 bases outside the gene matches. The CDR3 totals 15 residues. The chain's CDR3 is CASSGKYRGLLEQYF. The CDR3 DNA reads TGTGCCAGCAGCGGAAAGTACAGGGGGCTTCTCGAGCAGTACTTC.